Each of the 4 T cell receptor beta chains below was sequenced from the same sample in a study of graft-versus-host responses after intestinal transplantation. Antigens of these TCRs are unknown. Using immunoSEQ multiplex PCR, the repertoire was profiled, and TCRdb retains in-frame clones only, with some absent. The sample lists about 89,000 clones; 94% were seen once. Sample: unstimulated CD4+ T cells sorted from spleen or lymph node cells, taken before transplant. These receptors came from a human donor who was the organ donor for an intestinal transplant.

The CDR3 DNA is TGTGCCAGCAGAATTAGCGGGGCGGATGAGCAGTTCTTC. It codes for CASRISGADEQFF. The chain carries TRBV28 and TRBJ2-1; 8 bases are a match to TRBD2. This CDR3 has 13 residues. The J segment lost 8 bases and the V segment lost 6 bases, leaving 6 bases of the junction unmatched. Germline V gene data show CDR1 as MDHEN and CDR2 as SYDVKM.

This rearrangement joins TRBV27 to TRBJ1-6; the match to TRBD1 covers 10 bases. Germline values: CDR1 MNHEY, CDR2 SMNVEV (reference sequence). The CDR3 spans 14 residues. V trimming: 3 bases; J trimming: 9 bases; junction bases outside the gene matches: 2. In DNA, the CDR3 is TGTGCCAGCAGTTTGGGACAGGGGAGTTCACCCCTCCACTTT. Amino acids: CASSLGQGSSPLHF.

In DNA form, the CDR3 reads TGCGCCAGCAGCTCCACCGGGACATTTTATGGCTACACCTTC. The encoded protein is CASSSTGTFYGYTF. The chain uses TRBV5-1 and TRBJ1-2; D possibly corresponds to TRBD1 (6 bases). V gave up 3 bases and J gave up 5 bases, with 14 bases separating them. CDR3 length equals 14 residues. The germline V gene encodes CDR1 SGHRS and CDR2 YFSETQ.

The V and J genes are TRBV11-3 and TRBJ2-5; 8 nucleotides align to TRBD1. This CDR3 region has 14 residues. CDR1 SGHNT and CDR2 YENEEA come from the germline V gene. V was pared by 8 bases and J by 4 bases, with 9 bases of the junction left unmatched. Here the CDR3 reads CASGSQGAGETQYF. DNA for the CDR3: TGTGCCAGCGGGTCCCAGGGGGCTGGAGAGACCCAGTACTTC.